These 4 T cell receptor beta chains originate from one sample sequenced in a study of blood T cell repertoires in COVID-19. Using immunoSEQ multiplex PCR, the repertoire was profiled, and TCRdb retains in-frame clones only, with some absent. The sample lists about 50,000 clones; 78% were seen once. Input material: PBMCs or T cells enriched from blood (not recorded which). The receptor source for this set is a woman aged 50 to 60 with acute COVID-19.

This chain joins TRBV19 and TRBJ2-7; 8 nucleotides agree with TRBD1. With V trimmed by 1 base and J by 2 bases, 4 bases remained unmatched. CDR3 length: 15 residues. Germline CDR1 reads LNHDA; CDR2 reads SQIVND (reference sequence). CDR3 sequence: CASSIGSGGTYEQYF. CDR3 sequence (DNA): TGTGCCAGTAGTATAGGTTCAGGGGGCACCTACGAGCAGTACTTC.

The V gene is TRBV23-1, the J gene TRBJ1-2; 7 nucleotides agree with TRBD1. TRBV23-1 is placed among ORFs of uncertain function. The CDR3 covers 15 residues. V was clipped by 0 bases and J by 5 bases; unmatched bases: 6. CDR3 amino acids: CASSQSVAGGYGYTF. DNA for the CDR3: TGCGCCAGCAGTCAATCAGTGGCAGGGGGGTATGGCTACACCTTC.

The chain links TRBV4-1 to TRBJ2-5, with 8 bases matching TRBD1. Germline loops: CDR1 MGHRA, CDR2 YSYEKL. This CDR3 has 15 amino acids. Trimming at V came to 1 base and at J to 5 bases, leaving 6 bases not matched to a gene. The CDR3 DNA reads TGCGCCAGCAGCCAAGGTCAGGGGGCGGGGGAGACCCAGTACTTC. Amino acid sequence: CASSQGQGAGETQYF.

This clone was counted a few times. The rearrangement joins TRBV6-5 to TRBJ1-2; TRBD1 might be the D (6 bases). The CDR3 sequence is 14 residues long. Trimming removed 0 bases at V and 6 bases at J, with 11 bases between. Germline values: CDR1 MNHEY, CDR2 SVGAGI. The CDR3: CASSYSVGANGYTF. DNA of the CDR3: TGTGCCAGCAGTTACTCGGTGGGGGCAAATGGCTACACCTTC.